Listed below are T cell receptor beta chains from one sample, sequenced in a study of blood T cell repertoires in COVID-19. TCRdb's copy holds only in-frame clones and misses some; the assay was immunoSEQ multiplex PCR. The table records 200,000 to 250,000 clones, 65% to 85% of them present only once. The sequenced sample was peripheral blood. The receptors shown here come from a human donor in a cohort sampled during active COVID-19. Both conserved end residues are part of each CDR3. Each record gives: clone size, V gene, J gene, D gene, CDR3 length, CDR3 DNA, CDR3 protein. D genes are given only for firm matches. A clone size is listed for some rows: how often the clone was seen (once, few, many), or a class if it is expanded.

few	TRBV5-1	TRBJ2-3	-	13	TGCGCCAGCAGACGGGACTTCACAGATACGCAGTATTTT	CASRRDFTDTQYF
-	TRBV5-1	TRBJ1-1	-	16	TGCGCCAGCAGCCCCTTCCCAGGGGAGGGGGACACTGAAGCTTTCTTT	CASSPFPGEGDTEAFF
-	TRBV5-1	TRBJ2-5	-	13	TGCGCCAGCAGCTTACCGGGAGAAGAGACCCAGTACTTC	CASSLPGEETQYF
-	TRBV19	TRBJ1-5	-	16	TGTGCCAGTACCGTGGCCGGGATAGCGGGCAATCAGCCCCAGCATTTT	CASTVAGIAGNQPQHF
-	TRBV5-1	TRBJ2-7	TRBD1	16	TGCGCCAGCAGCCCCGGGACAGACGTCGACCTACGAGAGCAGTACTTC	CASSPGTDVDLREQYF
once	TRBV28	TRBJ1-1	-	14	TGTGCCAGCAGTATACGACAGGAGAACACTGAAGCTTTCTTT	CASSIRQENTEAFF
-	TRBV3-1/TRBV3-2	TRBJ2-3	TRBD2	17	TGTGCCAGCAGCCAAGATCATAGCGGGGCTAGCACAGATACGCAGTATTTT	CASSQDHSGASTDTQYF
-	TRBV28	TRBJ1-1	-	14	TGTGCCAGCAGTCCGGGAGATCAGAACACTGAAGCTTTCTTT	CASSPGDQNTEAFF
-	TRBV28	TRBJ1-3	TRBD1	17	TGTGCCAGCACCGGACAGGAGCCCTATTTCTCTGGAAACACCATATATTTT	CASTGQEPYFSGNTIYF
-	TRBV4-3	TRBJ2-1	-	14	TGCGCCAGCAGCCAAGTGCGAGGGAACAATGAGCAGTTCTTC	CASSQVRGNNEQFF
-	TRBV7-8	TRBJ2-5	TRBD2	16	TGTGCCAGCAGCCTAGGGACTAGCGGAACTAAAGAGACCCAGTACTTC	CASSLGTSGTKETQYF
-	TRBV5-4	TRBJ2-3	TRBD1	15	TGTGCCAGCAGCGCCTACAGGGGAGGCACAGATACGCAGTATTTT	CASSAYRGGTDTQYF
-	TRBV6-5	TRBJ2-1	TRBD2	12	TGTGCCAGCAAGCGGGAGAAGGATGAGCAGTTCTTC	CASKREKDEQFF
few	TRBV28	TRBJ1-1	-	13	TGTGCCAGCAGTCTCAGGGAACTCCACGGGGCTTTCTTT	CASSLRELHGAFF
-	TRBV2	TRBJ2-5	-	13	TGTGCCAGCAGTCGGGACAGCGGGGAGACCCAGTACTTC	CASSRDSGETQYF
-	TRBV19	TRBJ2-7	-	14	TGTGCCAGTAGTTCTGGGGGGAGCTCCTACGAGCAGTACTTC	CASSSGGSSYEQYF
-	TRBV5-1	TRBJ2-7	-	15	TGCGCCAGCAGCTTGTCTGACACCTACTCCTACGAGCAGTACTTC	CASSLSDTYSYEQYF
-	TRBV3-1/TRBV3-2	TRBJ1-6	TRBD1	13	TGTGCCAGCAGCCGGGGACAGAATTCACCCCTCCACTTT	CASSRGQNSPLHF